One T cell receptor (beta chain) is described in this entry. The antigen is unknown. Trimming at V came to 4 bases and at J to 0 bases, leaving 4 bases not matched to a gene. From germline, CDR1 is SGHDN and CDR2 FVKESK. The length of the CDR3 is 15 residues. These data come from a study of T cell clones after liver transplantation. Study-wide results and caveats: The donor-reactive repertoire was only partly measurable in two subjects, lacking donor cells.

Some clones are missing from TCRdb's copy, which holds only in-frame ones; the method was immunoSEQ multiplex PCR. The table includes about 120,000 clones, 90% detected once. This chain joins TRBV14 and TRBJ2-7, with 9 bases matching TRBD2. The sample here was CD4+ T cells from blood, taken 12 months after liver transplant. This clonotype was sampled from a human patient who received a liver transplant. Some T cells may be supplied by the graft donor. In DNA form, the CDR3 reads TGTGCCAGCAGCCTGGCGGGGGGGAGCTCCTACGAGCAGTACTTC. Its translation is CASSLAGGSSYEQYF.